This T cell receptor (beta chain) was captured in a study of T cells in Graves' hyperthyroidism and ophthalmopathy. Notes on the study in general: Blood shared most expanded thyroid clonotypes above 0.001.

The germline V and J ends were trimmed by 2 bases and 1 base, with 8 bases remaining between them. This CDR3 contains 14 residues. CDR1 and CDR2 from the germline V gene are MDHEN and SYDVKM. This clonotype was observed at least ten times. Its antigen is currently unknown. Hyperthyroidism of Graves' type that showed no ophthalmopathy progression within 18 months was stable. The study excluded patients with uncontrolled infection, other autoimmune disease, pregnancy or lactation. PBMCs were collected from an approximately 10 ml volume of fresh peripheral blood. Authors of the study amplified TCR beta CDR3 regions from RNA transcripts. The HTBI set primed first-round TCR CDR3 RT-PCR. TCRdb reanalysed the multiplex PCR reads using MiXCR and keeps one entry per CDR3 protein. The sample lists about 400,000 distinct CDR3 sequences, roughly 13% seen once, with roughly 8.3% in the top ten.

Sequenced material: blood. This sequence joins TRBV28 and TRBJ1-1; D is unclear. This TCR was sampled from a woman under 30 with Graves' hyperthyroidism. The CDR3 nucleotides read TGTGCCAGCAGTTTAGGGGAGACGAACACTGAAGCTTTCTTT. Translated, it gives CASSLGETNTEAFF.